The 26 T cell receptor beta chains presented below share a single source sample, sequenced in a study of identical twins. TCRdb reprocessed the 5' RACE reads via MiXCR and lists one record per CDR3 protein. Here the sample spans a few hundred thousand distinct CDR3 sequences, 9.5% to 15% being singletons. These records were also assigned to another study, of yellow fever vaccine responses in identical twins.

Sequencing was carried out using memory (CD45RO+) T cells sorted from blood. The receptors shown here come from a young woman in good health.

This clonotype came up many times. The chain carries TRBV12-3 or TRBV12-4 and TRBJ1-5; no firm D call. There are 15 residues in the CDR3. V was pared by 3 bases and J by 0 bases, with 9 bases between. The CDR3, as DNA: TGTGCCAGCAGTTTTGATGGGGATAGCAATCAGCCCCAGCATTTT. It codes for CASSFDGDSNQPQHF.

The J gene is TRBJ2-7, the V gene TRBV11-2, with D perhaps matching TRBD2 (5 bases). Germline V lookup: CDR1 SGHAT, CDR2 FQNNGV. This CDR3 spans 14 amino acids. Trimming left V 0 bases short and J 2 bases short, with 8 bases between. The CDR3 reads CASSLDPGTYEQYF. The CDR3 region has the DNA TGTGCCAGCAGCTTAGATCCGGGGACCTACGAGCAGTACTTC.

CDR3 nucleotide sequence: TGCGCCAGCAGCCCTGACGACAGTAAATCTGGGGCCAACGTCCTGACTTTC. Translation: CASSPDDSKSGANVLTF. The gene calls are TRBV5-1 and TRBJ2-6, with D maybe TRBD1 (5 bases). CDR1 SGHRS and CDR2 YFSETQ come from the germline V gene. The V end was cut by 4 bases, the J end by 1 base, with 15 bases between. The CDR3 has 17 amino acids.

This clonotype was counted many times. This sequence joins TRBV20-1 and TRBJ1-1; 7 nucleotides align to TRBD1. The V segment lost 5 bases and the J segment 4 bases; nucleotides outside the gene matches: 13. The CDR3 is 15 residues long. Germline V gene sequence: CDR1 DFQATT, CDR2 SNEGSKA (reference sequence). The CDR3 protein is CSAEPTGIGSTEAFF. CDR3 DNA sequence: TGCAGTGCTGAACCGACAGGGATTGGGAGCACTGAAGCTTTCTTT.

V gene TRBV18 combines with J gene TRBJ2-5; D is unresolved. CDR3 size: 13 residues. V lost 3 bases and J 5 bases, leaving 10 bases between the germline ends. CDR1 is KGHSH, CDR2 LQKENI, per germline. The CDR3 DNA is TGTGCCAGCTCACCCCAAGGTGGGGAGACCCAGTACTTC. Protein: CASSPQGGETQYF.

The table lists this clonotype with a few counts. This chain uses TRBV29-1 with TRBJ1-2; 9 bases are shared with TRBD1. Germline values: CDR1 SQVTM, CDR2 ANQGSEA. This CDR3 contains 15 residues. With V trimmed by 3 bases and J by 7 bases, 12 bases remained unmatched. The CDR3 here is CSVDPPRGQGGGYTF. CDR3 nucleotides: TGCAGCGTTGACCCCCCGAGGGGACAGGGAGGTGGCTACACCTTC.

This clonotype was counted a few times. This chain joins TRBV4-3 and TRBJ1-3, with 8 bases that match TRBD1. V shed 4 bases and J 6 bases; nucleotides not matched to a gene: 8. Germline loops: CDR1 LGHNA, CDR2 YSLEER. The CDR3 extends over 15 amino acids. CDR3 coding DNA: TGCGCCAGCAGCCTGGGGGCAGGGGGCGAAAACACCATATATTTT. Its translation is CASSLGAGGENTIYF.

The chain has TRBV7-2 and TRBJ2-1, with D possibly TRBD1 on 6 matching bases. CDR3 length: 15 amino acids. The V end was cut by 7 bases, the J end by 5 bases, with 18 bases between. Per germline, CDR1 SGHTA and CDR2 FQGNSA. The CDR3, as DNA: TGTGCCAGCACCCTTTTATGGGGGCTGGACAATGAGCAGTTCTTC. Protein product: CASTLLWGLDNEQFF.

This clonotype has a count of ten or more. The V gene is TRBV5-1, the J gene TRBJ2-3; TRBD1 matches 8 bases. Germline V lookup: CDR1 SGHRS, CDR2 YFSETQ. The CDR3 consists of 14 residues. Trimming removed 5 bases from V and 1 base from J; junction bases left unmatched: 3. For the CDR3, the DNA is TGCGCCAGCAGACAGGACAGGGGCACAGATACGCAGTATTTT. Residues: CASRQDRGTDTQYF.

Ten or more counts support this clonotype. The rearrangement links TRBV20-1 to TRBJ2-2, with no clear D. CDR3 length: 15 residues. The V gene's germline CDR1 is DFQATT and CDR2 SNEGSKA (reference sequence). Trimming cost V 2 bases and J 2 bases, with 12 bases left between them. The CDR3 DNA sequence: TGCAGTGCTAGACTGGCACAGATAAACACCGGGGAGCTGTTTTTT. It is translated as CSARLAQINTGELFF.

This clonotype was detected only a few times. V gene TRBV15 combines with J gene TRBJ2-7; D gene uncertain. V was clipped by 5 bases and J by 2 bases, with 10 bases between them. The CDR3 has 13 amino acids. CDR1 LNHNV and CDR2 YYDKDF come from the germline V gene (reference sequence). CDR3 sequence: CATSANGPYEQYF. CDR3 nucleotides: TGTGCCACCAGCGCCAATGGGCCCTACGAGCAGTACTTC.

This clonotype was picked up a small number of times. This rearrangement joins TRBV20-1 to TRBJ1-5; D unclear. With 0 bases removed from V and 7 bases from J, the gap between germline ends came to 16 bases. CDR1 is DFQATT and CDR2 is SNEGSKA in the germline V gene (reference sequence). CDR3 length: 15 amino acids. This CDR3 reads CSARDPMKAGQPQHF. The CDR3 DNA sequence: TGCAGTGCTAGAGACCCCATGAAGGCGGGGCAGCCCCAGCATTTT.

CDR3 amino acids: CASSQDLAGANVLTF. The CDR3 DNA reads TGTGCCAGCAGCCAAGACTTGGCTGGGGCCAACGTCCTGACTTTC. This chain uses TRBV4-2 with TRBJ2-6; D ambiguous. Germline V CDR1 and CDR2: LGHNA, YNFKEQ. The CDR3 length is 15 residues. Trimming shortened V by 0 bases and J by 2 bases, and 5 bases separated the two germline ends.

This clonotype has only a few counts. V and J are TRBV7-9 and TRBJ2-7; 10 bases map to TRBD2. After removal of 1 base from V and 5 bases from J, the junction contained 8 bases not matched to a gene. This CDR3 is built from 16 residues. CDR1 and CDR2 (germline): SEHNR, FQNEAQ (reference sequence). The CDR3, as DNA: TGTGCCAGCAGCTTAGGAGGTAGCGGGGGGCCGGACGAGCAGTACTTC. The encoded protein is CASSLGGSGGPDEQYF.

CDR3 region: CASSGRGGNQPQHF. The CDR3 nucleotides are TGTGCCAGCAGCGGCAGAGGCGGCAATCAGCCCCAGCATTTT. The rearrangement links TRBV7-2 to TRBJ1-5; D not resolved. V shed 5 bases and J shed 2 bases, with 10 bases lying between them. The CDR3 is 14 amino acids. Germline V gene data show CDR1 as SGHTA and CDR2 as FQGNSA.

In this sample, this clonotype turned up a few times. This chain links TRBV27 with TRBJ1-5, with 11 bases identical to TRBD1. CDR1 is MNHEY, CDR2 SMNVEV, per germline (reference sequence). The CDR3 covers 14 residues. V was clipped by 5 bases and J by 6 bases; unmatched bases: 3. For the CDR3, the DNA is TGTGCCAGCAGTGCGGGGACAGGGGGTCAGCCCCAGCATTTT. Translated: CASSAGTGGQPQHF.

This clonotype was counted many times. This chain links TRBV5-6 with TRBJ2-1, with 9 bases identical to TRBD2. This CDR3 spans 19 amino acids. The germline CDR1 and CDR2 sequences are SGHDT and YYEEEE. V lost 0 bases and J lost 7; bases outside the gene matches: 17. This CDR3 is CASSLAAGGPIFYKNEQFF. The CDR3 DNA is TGTGCCAGCAGCTTGGCGGCGGGAGGGCCTATCTTCTACAAAAATGAGCAGTTCTTC.

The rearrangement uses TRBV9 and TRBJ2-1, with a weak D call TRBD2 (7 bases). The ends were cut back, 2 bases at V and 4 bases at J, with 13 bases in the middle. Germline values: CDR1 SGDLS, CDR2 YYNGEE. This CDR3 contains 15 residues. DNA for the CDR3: TGTGCCAGCAGCGTGGGGGGGCTTATTTACAATGAGCAGTTCTTC. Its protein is CASSVGGLIYNEQFF.

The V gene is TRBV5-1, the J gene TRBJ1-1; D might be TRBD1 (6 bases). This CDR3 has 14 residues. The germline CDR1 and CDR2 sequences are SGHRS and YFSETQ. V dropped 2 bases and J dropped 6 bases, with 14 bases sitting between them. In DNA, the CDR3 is TGCGCCAGCAGCTTATCACAGGGTATGGCTGAAGCTTTCTTT. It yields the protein CASSLSQGMAEAFF.

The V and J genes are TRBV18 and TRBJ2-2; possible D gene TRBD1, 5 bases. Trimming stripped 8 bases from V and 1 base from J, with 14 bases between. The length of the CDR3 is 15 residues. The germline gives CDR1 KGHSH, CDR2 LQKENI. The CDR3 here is CASPGPGKNTGELFF. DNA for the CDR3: TGTGCCAGCCCCGGGCCAGGGAAGAACACCGGGGAGCTGTTTTTT. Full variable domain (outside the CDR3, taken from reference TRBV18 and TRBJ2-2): NAGVMQNPRHLVRRRGQEARLRCSPMKGHSHVYWYRQLPEEGLKFMVYLQKENIIDESGMPKERFSAEFPKEGPSILRIQQVVRGDSAAYFCASPGPGKNTGELFFGEGSRLTVL.

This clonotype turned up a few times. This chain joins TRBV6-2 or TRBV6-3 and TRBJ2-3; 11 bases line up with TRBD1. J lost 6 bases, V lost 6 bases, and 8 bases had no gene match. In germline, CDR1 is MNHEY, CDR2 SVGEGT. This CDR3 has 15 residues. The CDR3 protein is CASSRRTGGLDTQYF. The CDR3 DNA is TGTGCCAGCAGCCGGAGGACAGGGGGCCTGGATACGCAGTATTTT.

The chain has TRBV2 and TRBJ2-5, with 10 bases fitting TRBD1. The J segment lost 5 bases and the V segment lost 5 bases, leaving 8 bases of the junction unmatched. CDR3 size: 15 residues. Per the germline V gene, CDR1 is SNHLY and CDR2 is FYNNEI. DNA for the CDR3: TGTGCCAGCAGTCGACAGGGGGCGTACGGGGAGACCCAGTACTTC. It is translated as CASSRQGAYGETQYF.

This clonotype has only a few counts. The CDR3 nucleotides are TGTGCCAGCTCACCATCCTCCGAGACCTCGGTCGATGAGCAGTTCTTC. Its protein is CASSPSSETSVDEQFF. The chain combines TRBV18 with TRBJ2-1, with no clear D. The germline CDR1 and CDR2 sequences are KGHSH and LQKENI. V shed 2 bases and J shed 8 bases, with 19 bases lying between them. CDR3 length: 16 amino acids. Full variable domain (rest looked up from reference TRBV18 and TRBJ2-1): NAGVMQNPRHLVRRRGQEARLRCSPMKGHSHVYWYRQLPEEGLKFMVYLQKENIIDESGMPKERFSAEFPKEGPSILRIQQVVRGDSAAYFCASSPSSETSVDEQFFGPGTRLTVL.

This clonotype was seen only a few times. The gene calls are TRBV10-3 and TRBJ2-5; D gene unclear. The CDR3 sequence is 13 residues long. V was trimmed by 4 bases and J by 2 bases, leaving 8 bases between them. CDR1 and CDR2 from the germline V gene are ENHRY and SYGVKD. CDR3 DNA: TGTGCCATCAGTGGATGGAATCAAGAGACCCAGTACTTC. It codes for CAISGWNQETQYF.

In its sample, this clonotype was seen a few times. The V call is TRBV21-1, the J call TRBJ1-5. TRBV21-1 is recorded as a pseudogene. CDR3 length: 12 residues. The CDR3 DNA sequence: TGTGCCAGCAGCAAAGTAGGAGCCGTATCCCATTTT. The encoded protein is CASSKVGAVSHF.

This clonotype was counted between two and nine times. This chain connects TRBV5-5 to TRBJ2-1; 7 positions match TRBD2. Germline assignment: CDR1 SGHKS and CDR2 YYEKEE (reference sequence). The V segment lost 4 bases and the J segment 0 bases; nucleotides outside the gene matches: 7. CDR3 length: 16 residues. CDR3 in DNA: TGTGCCAGCAGCCCGGGACTACTTAGCTCCTACAATGAGCAGTTCTTC. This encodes CASSPGLLSSYNEQFF.